This T cell receptor (beta chain) was documented in a study of blood T cell repertoires in COVID-19. Donors in Cohort 3 who had recovered were those with two negative PCRs, healthcare professional clearance, or resolution of their symptoms. TCRdb's copy holds only in-frame clones and misses some; the assay was immunoSEQ multiplex PCR. The sample has a few hundred thousand clones, 88% seen once. The CDR3 sequence is 13 residues long. V lost 8 bases to trimming and J lost 2 bases, with 10 bases between them. Germline loops: CDR1 MDHEN, CDR2 SYDVKM. This receptor was obtained from a woman in her forties or fifties who had recovered from COVID-19. The material sequenced was PBMCs or T cells enriched from blood (not recorded which). This chain links TRBV28 with TRBJ2-1, with a possible D match to TRBD1 (5 bases). The CDR3 region has the DNA TGTGCCAGCTCGGACACCACCTACAATGAGCAGTTCTTC. The encoded protein is CASSDTTYNEQFF.